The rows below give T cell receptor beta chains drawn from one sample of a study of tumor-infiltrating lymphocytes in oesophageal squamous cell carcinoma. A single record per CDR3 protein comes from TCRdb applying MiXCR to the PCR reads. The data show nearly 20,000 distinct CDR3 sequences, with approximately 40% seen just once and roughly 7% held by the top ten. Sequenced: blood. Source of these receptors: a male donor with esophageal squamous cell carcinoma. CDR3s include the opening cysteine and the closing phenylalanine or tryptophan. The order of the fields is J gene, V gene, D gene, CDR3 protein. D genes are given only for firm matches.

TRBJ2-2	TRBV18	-	CASSPSVGTSQGELFF
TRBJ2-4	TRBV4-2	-	CASSQEQNKRQYF
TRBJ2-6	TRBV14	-	CASSQGAKGRSSGANVLTF
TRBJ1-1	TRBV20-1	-	CSAYRNTEAFF
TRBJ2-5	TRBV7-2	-	CASSARTGRGSVETQYF
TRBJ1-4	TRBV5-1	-	CASSLEGRGGEKLFF
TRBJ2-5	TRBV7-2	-	CASSLGPWGLEARQYF
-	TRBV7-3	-	CASSSGAYNEQFF
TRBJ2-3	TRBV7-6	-	CASSSLGELTDTQYF
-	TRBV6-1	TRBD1	CASSEYTGEETQYF
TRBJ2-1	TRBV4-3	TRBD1	CASSQGTGYNEQFF
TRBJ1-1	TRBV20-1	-	CSASLSLNTEAFF
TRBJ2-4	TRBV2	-	CASSARGGTKNIQYF
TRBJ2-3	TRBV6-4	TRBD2	CASSDSDRGGPDTQYF
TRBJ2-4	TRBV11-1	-	CASSFRGTLNIQYF
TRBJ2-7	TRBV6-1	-	CASSQRGDLPYEQYF
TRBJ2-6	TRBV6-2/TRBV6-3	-	CASSYSGSNTGELYF
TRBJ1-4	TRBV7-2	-	CASSFQGSNEKLFF
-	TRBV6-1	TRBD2	CASSEEGTSHNEQFF
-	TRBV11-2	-	CASSLQVRLGQETQYF
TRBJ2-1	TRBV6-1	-	CASSEGAGSSYNEQFF
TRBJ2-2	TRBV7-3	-	CASSLTSAFTGELFF
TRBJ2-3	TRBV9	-	CASSVGTSDTQYF
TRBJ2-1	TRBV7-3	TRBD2	CASSLFPGGTDEQFF
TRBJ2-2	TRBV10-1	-	CASSSSSTGELFF
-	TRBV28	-	CASSRRDGTYNEQYF
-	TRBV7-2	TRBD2	CASSLAMTSGSNYEQYF
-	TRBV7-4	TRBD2	CASSLGRTSRSSYNEQYF
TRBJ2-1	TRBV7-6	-	CSSVRGLSYNEQFF
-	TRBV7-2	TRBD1	CASSPYRGTSYEQYF
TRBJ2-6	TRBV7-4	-	CASSSPGTLVRPGANVLTF
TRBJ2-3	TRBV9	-	CASSVGTGSFSDTQYF
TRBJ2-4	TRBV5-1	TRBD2	CARSLAGGPGDLLQYF
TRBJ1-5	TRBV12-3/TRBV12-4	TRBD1	CASRTGQSNMGPQHF
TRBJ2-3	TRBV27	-	CASSLTPGTSTDTQYF
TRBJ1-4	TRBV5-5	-	CASSDPYFNEKLFF
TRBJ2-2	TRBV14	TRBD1	CASRTGDHGELFF
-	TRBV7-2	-	CASSLNPGAQETQYF
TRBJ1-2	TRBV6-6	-	CASSYQQSYGYTF
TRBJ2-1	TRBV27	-	CASSLLGAGIGEQFF
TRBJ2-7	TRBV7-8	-	CASSGWGSSYEQYF
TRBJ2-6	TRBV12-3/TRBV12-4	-	CASSLTYGEGAGANVLTF
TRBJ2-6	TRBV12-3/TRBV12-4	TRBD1	CASSFGTGYGANVLTF
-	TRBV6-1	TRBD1	CASSDRTGANYGYTF
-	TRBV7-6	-	CASSASIPHEQFF
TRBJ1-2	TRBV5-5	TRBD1	CASSFRTGGIGYGYTF
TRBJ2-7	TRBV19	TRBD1	CASRTRTGGHTDTQYF
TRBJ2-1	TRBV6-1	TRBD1	CASSLEYRGASEQFF
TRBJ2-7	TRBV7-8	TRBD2	CASSLSGSEQYF
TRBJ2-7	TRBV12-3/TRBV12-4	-	CASSLGQLNSPLHF